The TCR beta chain described here comes from a study of shared clonotypes between healthy human individuals. Genomic DNA of each subset was evenly split across several immunoSEQ plates. Clones were sequenced by immunoSEQ multiplex PCR, and TCRdb holds only the in-frame ones, with some missing. The repertoire holds around 1,100,000 clones, roughly 80% seen once, with 0.89% in the top ten. CDR1 LNHDA and CDR2 SQIVND come from the germline V gene (reference sequence). This CDR3 is built from 13 residues. With 7 bases removed from V and 4 bases from J, the gap between germline ends came to 10 bases. Splitting the CD4+ cells yielded a CD45RA+ naive subset and a CD45RA-negative memory subset.

Sequencing was carried out using memory CD4+ T cells from PBMCs. Subset noted: CD45RA-negative fraction. This clonotype originated in a man aged 18 to 35 in good health. Some clones in this sample may be carry-over from other donors' samples. This chain links TRBV19 with TRBJ1-4, with no clear D. The CDR3 DNA is TGTGCCAGTACCAGAGCACATAATGAAAAACTGTTTTTT. Translated, it gives CASTRAHNEKLFF.